The next 32 T cell receptor beta chains were all read from a single sample in a study of Ad26.COV2.S vaccination and SARS-CoV-2 variants. The table came from immunoSEQ multiplex PCR; TCRdb's copy has only in-frame clones and leaves some out. The table records hundreds of thousands of clones, about 87% of them present only once. The treatment was: some 20 received Ad26.COV2.S at low or high dose, single or two shots; about 5 received placebo; per-sample allocation not given. On day 63 after the first injection, vaccine and placebo recipients gave samples. Material: peripheral blood, obtained in a trial of Ad26.COV2.S vaccine versus placebo. The receptors stem from a person between 18 and 65 years old who received the Ad26.COV2.S COVID-19 vaccine or a placebo.

The gene calls are TRBV28 and TRBJ2-2; D might be TRBD2 (6 bases). The V gene lost 1 base and the J gene lost 6 bases, with 12 bases spanning the gap. From germline, CDR1 is MDHEN and CDR2 SYDVKM. CDR3 length: 15 residues. The CDR3 reads CASSLFREEAGELFF. The CDR3 nucleotides are TGTGCCAGCAGTTTATTCAGGGAGGAAGCCGGGGAGCTGTTTTTT. Together with reference TRBV28 and TRBJ2-2, the CDR3 gives the full variable domain: DVKVTQSSRYLVKRTGEKVFLECVQDMDHENMFWYRQDPGLGLRLIYFSYDVKMKEKGDIPEGYSVSREKKERFSLILESASTNQTSMYLCASSLFREEAGELFFGEGSRLTVL.

This clone appeared a single time. V is TRBV15 and J is TRBJ2-7, with 11 bases fitting TRBD1. This CDR3 is 16 amino acids long. Germline V lookup: CDR1 LNHNV, CDR2 YYDKDF (reference sequence). V shed 3 bases, J shed 4 bases, and the junction held 8 bases outside the gene matches. CDR3 residues: CATSRAGQGAGYEQYF. Here the CDR3 DNA reads TGTGCCACCAGCAGGGCCGGACAGGGGGCGGGTTACGAGCAGTACTTC.

The rearrangement joins TRBV19 to TRBJ1-4; D unresolved. Germline V CDR1 and CDR2: LNHDA, SQIVND (reference sequence). The CDR3 sequence is 16 residues long. Trimming shortened V by 1 base and J by 5 bases, and 14 bases separated the two germline ends. Here the CDR3 DNA reads TGTGCCAGTAGTATAGGCTCTCAAATGGGAAATGAAAAACTGTTTTTT. This encodes CASSIGSQMGNEKLFF.

The CDR3, as DNA: TGTGCCAGCAGCTTAGTGGGTAAAACTGAAGCTTTCTTT. The encoded protein is CASSLVGKTEAFF. J is TRBJ1-1 and V is TRBV11-3, with D uncertain. The V end lost 1 base, the J end lost 5 bases, and 8 bases lay between the germline ends. Germline V gene data show CDR1 as SGHNT and CDR2 as YENEEA. This CDR3 spans 13 amino acids.

The sample holds many counts of this clone. V and J are TRBV10-3 and TRBJ1-2; 11 nucleotides align to TRBD1. J lost 7 bases, V lost 2 bases, and 6 bases had no gene match. Germline-derived CDR1 and CDR2 are ENHRY and SYGVKD. CDR3 size: 15 residues. This CDR3 reads CAISEQGQGAGGYTF. CDR3 DNA sequence: TGTGCCATCAGTGAGCAAGGACAGGGGGCGGGTGGCTACACCTTC.

This sequence joins TRBV5-5 and TRBJ2-2; TRBD1 agrees at 9 bases. V gave up 4 bases and J gave up 2 bases; unmatched junction bases: 6. This CDR3 is 16 amino acids long. Per the germline V gene, CDR1 is SGHKS and CDR2 is YYEKEE (reference sequence). This CDR3 reads CASSQQGAQNTGELFF. DNA of the CDR3: TGTGCCAGCAGCCAACAGGGGGCGCAAAACACCGGGGAGCTGTTTTTT. The whole variable domain, remainder taken from reference TRBV5-5 and TRBJ2-2, is DAGVTQSPTHLIKTRGQQVTLRCSPISGHKSVSWYQQVLGQGPQFIFQYYEKEERGRGNFPDRFSARQFPNYSSELNVNALLLGDSALYLCASSQQGAQNTGELFFGEGSRLTVL.

The CDR3 DNA follows: TGTGCCAGCAGTTACTCGAGGGGGGTAGGCTATGGCTACACCTTC. This translates into CASSYSRGVGYGYTF. The rearrangement links TRBV6-5 to TRBJ1-2; possibly TRBD1 for D (6 bases). Germline-derived CDR1 and CDR2 are MNHEY and SVGAGI. V lost 0 bases and J lost 4, with 12 bases in between. The CDR3 contains 15 residues.

The gene calls are TRBV7-9 and TRBJ2-1, with 10 bases matching TRBD2. Germline CDR1 and CDR2: SEHNR and FQNEAQ (reference sequence). This CDR3 region has 18 residues. V was clipped by 2 bases and J by 3 bases; unmatched bases: 10. CDR3 protein: CASSLRHLGTSDYNEQFF. The CDR3 region has the DNA TGTGCCAGCAGCTTAAGGCACCTCGGGACTAGCGACTACAATGAGCAGTTCTTC.

The gene calls are TRBV4-1 and TRBJ2-2; D is perhaps TRBD2 (6 bases). V gave up 0 bases and J gave up 1 base, with 9 bases separating them. CDR3 length equals 16 residues. CDR1 and CDR2 (germline): MGHRA, YSYEKL. The DNA for the CDR3 is TGCGCCAGCAGCCAAGAAGGTAGCGGGAACACCGGGGAGCTGTTTTTT. Its protein product is CASSQEGSGNTGELFF.

This clone was seen only a few times. The chain has TRBV9 and TRBJ2-5; tentative D call: TRBD2 (5 bases). V was cut by 3 bases and J by 1 base, with 13 bases left in between. This CDR3 region has 15 residues. Looked up from germline, CDR1 is SGDLS and CDR2 is YYNGEE. The CDR3 is CASSAVGSAQETQYF. CDR3 nucleotide sequence: TGTGCCAGCAGCGCCGTTGGTAGCGCCCAAGAGACCCAGTACTTC. The full variable domain, completed using reference TRBV9 and TRBJ2-5, is DSGVTQTPKHLITATGQRVTLRCSPRSGDLSVYWYQQSLDQGLQFLIQYYNGEERAKGNILERFSAQQFPDLHSELNLSSLELGDSALYFCASSAVGSAQETQYFGPGTRLLVL.

The chain has TRBV7-9 and TRBJ2-7; 7 nucleotides line up with TRBD1. The trim removed 6 bases at V and 1 base at J, leaving 6 bases unmatched. CDR1 SEHNR and CDR2 FQNEAQ come from the germline V gene (reference sequence). This CDR3 contains 14 residues. The CDR3 sequence: CASSQGDRSYEQYF. The CDR3 nucleotides are TGTGCCAGCAGTCAAGGGGACAGATCCTACGAGCAGTACTTC. The variable domain in full, with the rest retrieved from reference TRBV7-9 and TRBJ2-7, is DTGVSQNPRHKITKRGQNVTFRCDPISEHNRLYWYRQTLGQGPEFLTYFQNEAQLEKSRLLSDRFSAERPKGSFSTLEIQRTEQGDSAMYLCASSQGDRSYEQYFGPGTRLTVT.

This sequence joins TRBV18 and TRBJ1-1; TRBD1 is a possible D gene (6 bases). This CDR3 has 14 amino acids. Looked up from germline, CDR1 is KGHSH and CDR2 is LQKENI. V was trimmed by 2 bases and J by 0 bases, leaving 7 bases between them. The DNA for the CDR3 is TGTGCCAGCTCACCAACAGGGATGAACACTGAAGCTTTCTTT. It is translated as CASSPTGMNTEAFF.

A word on this clone: The junction departs from the called germline gene at one end, perhaps through a read error. This chain links TRBV30 with TRBJ2-1, with TRBD2 matching over 9 bases. Germline-derived CDR1 and CDR2 are GTSNPN and SVGIG (reference sequence). CDR3 size: 16 residues. The CDR3 DNA follows: TGTGCCTGGGGAAAGACTAGCGGTGTTTCCTACAGTGAGCAGTTCTTC. Its protein is CAWGKTSGVSYSEQFF.

This chain links TRBV6-2 or TRBV6-3 with TRBJ1-3; weak D call: TRBD1 (6 bases). The germline CDR1 and CDR2 sequences are MNHEY and SVGEGT. V dropped 6 bases and J dropped 1 base, with 13 bases sitting between them. The CDR3 is 15 amino acids. The CDR3 nucleotides are TGTGCCAGCAGCCTACTTGGACAGTCTGGAAACACCATATATTTT. This codes for CASSLLGQSGNTIYF.

The chain uses TRBV6-2 or TRBV6-3 and TRBJ2-1, with D unresolved. Looked up from germline, CDR1 is MNHEY and CDR2 is SVGEGT. The CDR3 sequence is 14 residues long. V gave up 2 bases and J gave up 5 bases, with 10 bases separating them. CDR3 region: CASSYNGWDNEQFF. In DNA, the CDR3 is TGTGCCAGCAGTTACAACGGGTGGGACAATGAGCAGTTCTTC.

With respect to this clone: The same CDR3 can be traced to other DNA sequences in this sample. This sequence joins TRBV3-1 (or the pseudogene TRBV3-2) and TRBJ2-7; D perhaps matches TRBD1 (7 bases). The CDR3 is made up of 14 amino acids. Germline CDR1 is LGHDT and CDR2 is YNNKEL (reference sequence). V lost 1 base to trimming and J lost 4 bases, with 11 bases between them. CDR3 sequence (DNA): TGTGCCAGCAGCCAAGGGACAGGAGGGTACGAGCAGTACTTC. Translated: CASSQGTGGYEQYF.

This chain uses TRBV19 with TRBJ2-3; 11 bases line up with TRBD2. The CDR3 extends over 16 amino acids. V lost 3 bases and J lost 0; bases outside the gene matches: 2. The V gene's germline CDR1 is LNHDA and CDR2 SQIVND (reference sequence). DNA for the CDR3: TGTGCCAGTAGTATCCTAGCGGGGGGAAGCACAGATACGCAGTATTTT. This sequence encodes CASSILAGGSTDTQYF. Drawing the rest from reference TRBV19 and TRBJ2-3, the complete variable domain is DGGITQSPKYLFRKEGQNVTLSCEQNLNHDAMYWYRQDPGQGLRLIYYSQIVNDFQKGDIAEGYSVSREKKESFPLTVTSAQKNPTAFYLCASSILAGGSTDTQYFGPGTRLTVL.

J is TRBJ2-3 and V is TRBV10-3; D not resolved. There are 17 residues in the CDR3. Per the germline V gene, CDR1 is ENHRY and CDR2 is SYGVKD. V dropped 1 base and J dropped 0 bases, with 14 bases sitting between them. The DNA of the CDR3 is TGTGCCATCAGTGAGTACTTTGGCACACCAAGCACAGATACGCAGTATTTT. Translating it yields CAISEYFGTPSTDTQYF.

The chain combines TRBV4-2 with TRBJ1-3; no definite D call. V gave up 1 base and J gave up 0 bases, with 10 bases separating them. The CDR3 is made up of 16 amino acids. CDR1 LGHNA and CDR2 YNFKEQ come from the germline V gene. The CDR3 DNA reads TGTGCCAGCAGCCAAGTGGAACCCTTCTCTGGAAACACCATATATTTT. It codes for CASSQVEPFSGNTIYF.

With respect to this clone: Additional DNA sequences in this sample encode the identical CDR3. The V gene is TRBV7-3, the J gene TRBJ1-2; 11 bases fit TRBD1. The CDR3 runs to 13 residues. The V and J ends lost 3 bases and 7 bases, in that order; junction bases with no gene match: 1. Germline V gene lookup returns CDR1 SGHTA and CDR2 FQGTGA. In DNA form, the CDR3 reads TGTGCCAGCAGCTTGGGGACAGGGGGTGGCTACACCTTC. Its protein product is CASSLGTGGGYTF.

The chain uses TRBV19 and TRBJ1-3; no firm D call. Germline CDR1 is LNHDA and CDR2 is SQIVND (reference sequence). Trimming stripped 3 bases from V and 0 bases from J, with 9 bases between. The CDR3 consists of 15 residues. The CDR3 protein is CASSMMVPSGNTIYF. The CDR3 DNA is TGTGCCAGTAGTATGATGGTCCCCTCTGGAAACACCATATATTTT.

Details on this clone: Other DNA sequences in this sample translate to the same CDR3. The chain is built from TRBV6-5 and TRBJ1-2, with 7 bases fitting TRBD1. This CDR3 has 13 amino acids. The trim removed 6 bases at V and 4 bases at J, leaving 5 bases unmatched. Germline V gene sequence: CDR1 MNHEY, CDR2 SVGAGI. CDR3 sequence: CASSRQGIYGYTF. The CDR3 DNA is TGTGCCAGCAGCCGACAGGGAATCTATGGCTACACCTTC.

This sequence joins TRBV6-5 and TRBJ1-3; D not certain. The CDR3 has 13 amino acids. Germline loops: CDR1 MNHEY, CDR2 SVGAGI. V dropped 2 bases and J dropped 7 bases, with 9 bases sitting between them. The CDR3 is CASSYPGGNTIYF. The CDR3 nucleotides are TGTGCCAGCAGTTACCCCGGTGGGAACACCATATATTTT.

Comment on this clone: A junction boundary mismatches the germline segment, possibly from a read error. The chain recombines TRBV20-1 with TRBJ2-1, with D possibly matching TRBD1 (7 bases). Germline CDR1 and CDR2: DFQATT and SNEGSKA (reference sequence). The CDR3 contains 11 residues. The CDR3 DNA sequence: TGCAGTGCTAGAGGGAGGGGGCGCCTGATCTTC. It encodes CSARGRGRLIF.

V gene TRBV9 combines with J gene TRBJ2-1, with 12 bases identical to TRBD2. Germline lookup yields CDR1 SGDLS and CDR2 YYNGEE. This CDR3 has 16 residues. J was trimmed by 9 bases and V by 1 base; bases with no gene match: 8. In DNA, the CDR3 is TGTGCCAGCAGCGTACGGACTAGCGGGAACTACGGTGAGCAGTTCTTC. Encoded protein: CASSVRTSGNYGEQFF.

The chain recombines TRBV19 with TRBJ1-3, with D unresolved. V was clipped by 9 bases and J by 0 bases, with 18 bases between them. CDR1 LNHDA and CDR2 SQIVND come from the germline V gene (reference sequence). CDR3 size: 16 residues. This chain's CDR3 is CASLPGFGSSGNTIYF. CDR3 sequence (DNA): TGTGCCAGCCTTCCCGGTTTCGGGAGCTCTGGAAACACCATATATTTT.

The chain couples TRBV12-3 or TRBV12-4 to TRBJ2-7; D may match TRBD1 or TRBD2 (5 bases each). The V end was cut by 8 bases, the J end by 1 base, with 12 bases between. This CDR3 region has 13 residues. The CDR3 DNA sequence: TGTGCCAGCCACCTGTGGGGGTCCTACGAGCAGTACTTC. This translates into CASHLWGSYEQYF.

This clone was picked up a small number of times. The rearrangement links TRBV29-1 to TRBJ2-7; 8 bases fit TRBD1. Germline V gives CDR1 SQVTM, CDR2 ANQGSEA. This CDR3 is 13 amino acids long. The trim removed 2 bases at V and 5 bases at J, leaving 5 bases unmatched. The chain's CDR3 is CSVERQGANEQYF. The CDR3 DNA reads TGCAGCGTTGAACGGCAGGGGGCGAACGAGCAGTACTTC.

This clone occurred once. The chain couples TRBV30 to TRBJ1-5; D gene uncertain. This CDR3 comprises 12 residues. Trimming cost V 2 bases and J 0 bases, with 2 bases left between them. CDR1 is GTSNPN and CDR2 is SVGIG in the germline V gene (reference sequence). CDR3 bases: TGTGCCTGGAGTCATAGCAATCAGCCCCAGCATTTT. It codes for CAWSHSNQPQHF.

The chain has TRBV19 and TRBJ2-3, with TRBD2 matching over 13 bases. V trimming: 10 bases; J trimming: 4 bases; junction bases outside the gene matches: 5. The germline V gene has CDR1 LNHDA and CDR2 SQIVND (reference sequence). The CDR3 contains 14 residues. The CDR3 DNA is TGTGCCACGGGACTAGCGGGAAGAGCAGATACGCAGTATTTT. Amino acid sequence: CATGLAGRADTQYF.

This chain connects TRBV7-9 to TRBJ1-1; D remains unclear. Germline V lookup: CDR1 SEHNR, CDR2 FQNEAQ (reference sequence). The V end lost 1 base, the J end lost 7 bases, and 10 bases lay between the germline ends. CDR3 size: 13 residues. CDR3 coding DNA: TGTGCCAGCAGCTTAGGGGAGTTCGGTGAAGCTTTCTTT. Translation gives CASSLGEFGEAFF.

This chain links TRBV9 with TRBJ1-3; D unresolved. Germline V gene lookup returns CDR1 SGDLS and CDR2 YYNGEE. The length of the CDR3 is 14 residues. V was pared by 0 bases and J by 6 bases, with 10 bases between. The CDR3, as DNA: TGTGCCAGCAGCGTAGCTACCCCCCCAAACACCATATATTTT. Its translation: CASSVATPPNTIYF. Drawing the rest from reference TRBV9 and TRBJ1-3, the complete variable domain is DSGVTQTPKHLITATGQRVTLRCSPRSGDLSVYWYQQSLDQGLQFLIQYYNGEERAKGNILERFSAQQFPDLHSELNLSSLELGDSALYFCASSVATPPNTIYFGEGSWLTVV.